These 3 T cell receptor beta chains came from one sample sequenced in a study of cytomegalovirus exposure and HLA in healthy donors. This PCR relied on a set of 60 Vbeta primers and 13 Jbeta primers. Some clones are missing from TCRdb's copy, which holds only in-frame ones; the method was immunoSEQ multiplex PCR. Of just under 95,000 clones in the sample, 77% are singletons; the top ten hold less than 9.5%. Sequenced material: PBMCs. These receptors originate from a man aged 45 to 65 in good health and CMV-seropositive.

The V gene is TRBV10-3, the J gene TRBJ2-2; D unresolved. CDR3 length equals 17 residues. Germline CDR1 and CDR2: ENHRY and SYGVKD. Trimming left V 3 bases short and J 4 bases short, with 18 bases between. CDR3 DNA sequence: TGTGCCATCAGTGACCCCGGGTCTTCCCCGGGCACCGGGGAGCTGTTTTTT. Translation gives CAISDPGSSPGTGELFF.

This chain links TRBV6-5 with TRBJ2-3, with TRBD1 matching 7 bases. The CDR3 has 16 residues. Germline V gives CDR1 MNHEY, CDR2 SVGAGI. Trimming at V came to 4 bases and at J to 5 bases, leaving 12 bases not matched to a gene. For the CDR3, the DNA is TGTGCCAGCAGTTCAGGGAGACAGGGTAGTGGAGATACGCAGTATTTT. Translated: CASSSGRQGSGDTQYF.

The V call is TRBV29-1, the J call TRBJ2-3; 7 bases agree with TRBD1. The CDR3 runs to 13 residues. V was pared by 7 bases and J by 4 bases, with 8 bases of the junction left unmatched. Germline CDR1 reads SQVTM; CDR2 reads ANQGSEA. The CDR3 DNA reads TGCAGCGCTATGAGGGGGCGATCAGATACGCAGTATTTT. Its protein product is CSAMRGRSDTQYF.